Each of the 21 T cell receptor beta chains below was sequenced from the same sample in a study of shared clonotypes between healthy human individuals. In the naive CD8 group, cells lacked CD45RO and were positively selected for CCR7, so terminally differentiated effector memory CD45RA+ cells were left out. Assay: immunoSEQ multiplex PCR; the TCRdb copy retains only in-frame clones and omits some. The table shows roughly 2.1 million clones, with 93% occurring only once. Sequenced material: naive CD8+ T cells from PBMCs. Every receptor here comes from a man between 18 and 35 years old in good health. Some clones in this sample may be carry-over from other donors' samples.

The CDR3 spells CASSGGLAGLQETQYF. Here the CDR3 DNA reads TGTGCCAGCTCAGGGGGGCTAGCGGGCCTCCAAGAGACCCAGTACTTC. The V call is TRBV18, the J call TRBJ2-5, with 8 positions matching TRBD2. The CDR3 covers 16 residues. Germline V gene sequence: CDR1 KGHSH, CDR2 LQKENI. J was trimmed by 1 base and V by 5 bases; bases with no gene match: 9.

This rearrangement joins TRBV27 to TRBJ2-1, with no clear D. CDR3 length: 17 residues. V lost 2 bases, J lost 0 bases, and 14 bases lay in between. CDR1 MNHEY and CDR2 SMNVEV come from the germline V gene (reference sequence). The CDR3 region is CASSLQPGPSSYNEQFF. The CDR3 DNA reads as TGTGCCAGCAGTTTACAGCCGGGCCCTAGCTCCTACAATGAGCAGTTCTTC.

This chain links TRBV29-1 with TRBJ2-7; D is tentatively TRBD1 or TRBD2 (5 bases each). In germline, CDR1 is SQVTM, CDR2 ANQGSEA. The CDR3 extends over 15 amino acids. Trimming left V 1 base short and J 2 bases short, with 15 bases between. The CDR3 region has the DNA TGCAGCGTTGAAGCCGCAGGGACGTATACCTACGAGCAGTACTTC. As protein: CSVEAAGTYTYEQYF.

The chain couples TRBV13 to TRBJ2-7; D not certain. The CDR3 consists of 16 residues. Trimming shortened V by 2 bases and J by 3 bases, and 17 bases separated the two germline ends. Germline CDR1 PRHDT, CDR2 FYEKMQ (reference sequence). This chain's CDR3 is CASSLNPASDHYEQYF. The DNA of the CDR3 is TGTGCCAGCAGCTTAAACCCGGCCAGCGACCACTACGAGCAGTACTTC. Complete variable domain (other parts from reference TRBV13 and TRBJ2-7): AAGVIQSPRHLIKEKRETATLKCYPIPRHDTVYWYQQGPGQDPQFLISFYEKMQSDKGSIPDRFSAQQFSDYHSELNMSSLELGDSALYFCASSLNPASDHYEQYFGPGTRLTVT.

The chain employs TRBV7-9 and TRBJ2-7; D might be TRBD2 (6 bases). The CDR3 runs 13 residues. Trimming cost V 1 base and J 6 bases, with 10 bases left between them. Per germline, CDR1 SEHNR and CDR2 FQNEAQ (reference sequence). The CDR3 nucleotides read TGTGCCAGCAGCTTAGGGATGCGGGGCGAGCAGTACTTC. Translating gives CASSLGMRGEQYF.

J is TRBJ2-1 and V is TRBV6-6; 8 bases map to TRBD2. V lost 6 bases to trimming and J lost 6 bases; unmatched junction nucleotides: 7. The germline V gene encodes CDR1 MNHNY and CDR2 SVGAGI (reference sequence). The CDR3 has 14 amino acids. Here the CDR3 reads CASSLAGGRNEQFF. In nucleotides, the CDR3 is TGTGCCAGCAGCTTGGCGGGAGGTCGCAATGAGCAGTTCTTC.

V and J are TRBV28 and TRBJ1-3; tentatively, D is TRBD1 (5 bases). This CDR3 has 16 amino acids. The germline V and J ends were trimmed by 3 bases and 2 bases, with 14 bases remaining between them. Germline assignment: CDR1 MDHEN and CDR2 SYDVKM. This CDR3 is CASSFHGTGPGNTIYF. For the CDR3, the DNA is TGTGCCAGCAGTTTTCACGGAACGGGGCCTGGAAACACCATATATTTT.

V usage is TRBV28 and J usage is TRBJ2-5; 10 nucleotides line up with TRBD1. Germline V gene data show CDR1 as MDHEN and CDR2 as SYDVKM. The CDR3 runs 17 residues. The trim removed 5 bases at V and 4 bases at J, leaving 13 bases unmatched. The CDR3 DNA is TGTGCCAGCAGTACCTCCCCGGACAGGGGGAGGCGAGAGACCCAGTACTTC. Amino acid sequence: CASSTSPDRGRRETQYF.

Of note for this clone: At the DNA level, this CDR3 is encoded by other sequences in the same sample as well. CDR3 sequence reads: CASSPGLAGNEQFF. DNA of the CDR3: TGTGCCAGCAGCCCGGGACTAGCGGGCAATGAGCAGTTCTTC. The chain carries TRBV5-6 and TRBJ2-1, with TRBD2 identical over 12 bases. The CDR3 covers 14 residues. V lost 4 bases and J lost 6; bases outside the gene matches: 2. Germline CDR1 and CDR2: SGHDT and YYEEEE.

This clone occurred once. The CDR3 spells CASSQDSGDSPYNEQFF. Here the CDR3 DNA reads TGCGCCAGCAGCCAAGATTCAGGAGACAGTCCCTACAATGAGCAGTTCTTC. The V gene is TRBV4-3, the J gene TRBJ2-1, with D perhaps TRBD1 (5 bases). The CDR3 covers 17 residues. Germline V lookup: CDR1 LGHNA, CDR2 YSLEER. The V end was cut by 0 bases, the J end by 2 bases, with 14 bases between.

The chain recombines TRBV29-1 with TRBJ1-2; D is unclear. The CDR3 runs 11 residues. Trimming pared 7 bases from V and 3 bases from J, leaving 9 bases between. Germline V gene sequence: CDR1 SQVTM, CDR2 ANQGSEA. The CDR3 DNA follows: TGCAGCGCGATCTTGGACTATGGCTACACCTTC. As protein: CSAILDYGYTF.

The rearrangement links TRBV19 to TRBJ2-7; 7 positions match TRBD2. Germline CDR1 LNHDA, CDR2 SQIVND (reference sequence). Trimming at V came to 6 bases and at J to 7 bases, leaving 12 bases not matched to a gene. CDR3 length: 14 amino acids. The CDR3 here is CASSSLTSLGEQYF. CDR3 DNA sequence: TGTGCCAGTAGCTCCCTGACTAGCTTGGGGGAGCAGTACTTC.

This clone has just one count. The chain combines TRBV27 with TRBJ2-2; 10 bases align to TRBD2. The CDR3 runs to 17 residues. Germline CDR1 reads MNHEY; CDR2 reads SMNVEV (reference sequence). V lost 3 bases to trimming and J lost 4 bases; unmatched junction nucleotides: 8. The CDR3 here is CASSFLDPSGSTGELFF. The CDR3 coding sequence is TGTGCCAGCAGTTTTCTCGATCCTAGCGGGAGCACCGGGGAGCTGTTTTTT.

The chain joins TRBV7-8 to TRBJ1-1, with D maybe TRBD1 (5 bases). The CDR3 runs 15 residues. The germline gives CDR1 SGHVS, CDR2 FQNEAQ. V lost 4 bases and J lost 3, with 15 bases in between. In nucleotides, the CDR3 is TGTGCCAGCAGCTGGTCCGTGCGGGACGACACTGAAGCTTTCTTT. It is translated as CASSWSVRDDTEAFF.

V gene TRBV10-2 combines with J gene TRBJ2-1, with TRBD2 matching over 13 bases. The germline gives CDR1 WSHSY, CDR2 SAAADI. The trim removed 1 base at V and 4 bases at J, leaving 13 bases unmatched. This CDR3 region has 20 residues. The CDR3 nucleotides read TGCGCCAGCAGTGAGTTGAGCGTGGAGGGGACTAGCGGGAAGTACAATGAGCAGTTCTTC. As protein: CASSELSVEGTSGKYNEQFF.

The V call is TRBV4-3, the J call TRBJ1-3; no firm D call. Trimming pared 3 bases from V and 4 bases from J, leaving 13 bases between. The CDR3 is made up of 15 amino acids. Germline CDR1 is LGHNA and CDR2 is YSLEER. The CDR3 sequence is CASSQGFGPGNTIYF. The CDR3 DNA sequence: TGCGCCAGCAGCCAGGGCTTTGGCCCGGGAAACACCATATATTTT.

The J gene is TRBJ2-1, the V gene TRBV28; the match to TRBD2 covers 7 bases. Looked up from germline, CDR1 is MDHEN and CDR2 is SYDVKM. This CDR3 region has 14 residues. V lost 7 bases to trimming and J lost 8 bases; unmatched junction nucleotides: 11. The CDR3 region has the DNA TGTGCCAGCATTAGGGGCGGGAGCATCGATGAGCAGTTCTTC. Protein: CASIRGGSIDEQFF.

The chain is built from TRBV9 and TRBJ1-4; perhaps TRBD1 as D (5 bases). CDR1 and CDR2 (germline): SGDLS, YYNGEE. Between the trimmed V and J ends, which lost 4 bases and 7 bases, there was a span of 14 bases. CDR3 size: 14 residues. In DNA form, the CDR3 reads TGTGCCAGCAGCCAGGACCCGGGGGGTGAAAAACTGTTTTTT. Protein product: CASSQDPGGEKLFF.

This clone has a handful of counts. The DNA for the CDR3 is TGTGCCTGGAGACACACTGAAGCTTTCTTT. Translated, it gives CAWRHTEAFF. This chain joins TRBV30 and TRBJ1-1, with D unclear. The CDR3 has 10 amino acids. Germline V gene sequence: CDR1 GTSNPN, CDR2 SVGIG (reference sequence). V shed 3 bases and J shed 3 bases, with 2 bases lying between them.

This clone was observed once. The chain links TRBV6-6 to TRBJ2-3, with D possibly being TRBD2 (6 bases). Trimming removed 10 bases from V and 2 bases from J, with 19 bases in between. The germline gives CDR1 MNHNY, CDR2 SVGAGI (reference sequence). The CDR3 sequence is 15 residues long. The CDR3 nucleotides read TGTGCCACAGCAGGAGGGCGGGACCTCACAGATACGCAGTATTTT. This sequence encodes CATAGGRDLTDTQYF.

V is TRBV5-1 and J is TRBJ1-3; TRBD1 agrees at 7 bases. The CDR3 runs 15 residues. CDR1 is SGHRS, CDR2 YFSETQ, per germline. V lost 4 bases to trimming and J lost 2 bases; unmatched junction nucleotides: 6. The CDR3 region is CASSVDRTAGNTIYF. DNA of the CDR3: TGCGCCAGCAGCGTGGACAGGACTGCTGGAAACACCATATATTTT.